A selection of T cell receptor beta chains follows, all from one sample in a study of lymphopenia after photon versus proton radiotherapy. Repertoires were generated with immunoSEQ multiplex PCR, while TCRdb's copy carries only in-frame clones and drops some. The data show 20,000 to 25,000 clones, approximately 84% seen once. The starting material was peripheral blood, obtained from a patient treated with photon-based radiotherapy. All receptors come from a middle-aged man with gastric cancer. Each CDR3 is given with its conserved first and last residue. The D gene is left open where the match is weak. Expanded clones are given a class, and other clones once, few, many or no size at all.

v_call	clone_size	cdr3_length	d_call	j_call	cdr3_aa	cdr3_nt
TRBV7-2	-	16	-	TRBJ2-7	CASSPNRRGQPYEQYF	TGTGCCAGCAGCCCGAACCGGCGGGGCCAACCCTACGAGCAGTACTTC
TRBV6-1	-	13	TRBD1	TRBJ2-5	CATRRTGWETQYF	TGTGCCACCCGGAGGACAGGGTGGGAGACCCAGTACTTC
TRBV7-2	-	17	TRBD2	TRBJ2-1	CASTLGSGLASYNEQFF	TGTGCCAGCACCTTAGGTTCGGGACTAGCCTCCTACAATGAGCAGTTCTTC
TRBV19	-	16	-	TRBJ2-2	CASSIASGDYTGELFF	TGTGCCAGTAGTATAGCCTCAGGAGACTACACCGGGGAGCTGTTTTTT
TRBV15	-	15	-	TRBJ2-7	CATSREGRTASEQYF	TGTGCCACCAGCAGAGAAGGCAGGACGGCCTCCGAGCAGTACTTC
TRBV5-1	-	15	TRBD2	TRBJ2-3	CASSLGGGAADTQYF	TGCGCCAGCAGCTTGGGCGGGGGGGCCGCAGATACGCAGTATTTT
TRBV19	-	16	TRBD1	TRBJ2-5	CASSIGNRQGWETQYF	TGTGCCAGTAGTATAGGGAACAGACAGGGTTGGGAGACCCAGTACTTC
TRBV27	-	16	TRBD1	TRBJ1-6	CASSISTGTGNAPLHF	TGTGCCAGCAGCATCTCCACCGGGACAGGGAATGCCCCCCTCCACTTT
TRBV4-1	-	14	-	TRBJ1-5	CASSQETVRQPQHF	TGCGCCAGCAGCCAAGAGACAGTGAGGCAGCCCCAGCATTTT
TRBV9	-	14	-	TRBJ1-5	CASSVDHSNQPQHF	TGTGCCAGCAGCGTAGATCATAGCAATCAGCCCCAGCATTTT
TRBV7-9	few	14	TRBD2	TRBJ2-1	CASSPLAGWNEQFF	TGTGCCAGCAGCCCGCTAGCGGGGTGGAATGAGCAGTTCTTC